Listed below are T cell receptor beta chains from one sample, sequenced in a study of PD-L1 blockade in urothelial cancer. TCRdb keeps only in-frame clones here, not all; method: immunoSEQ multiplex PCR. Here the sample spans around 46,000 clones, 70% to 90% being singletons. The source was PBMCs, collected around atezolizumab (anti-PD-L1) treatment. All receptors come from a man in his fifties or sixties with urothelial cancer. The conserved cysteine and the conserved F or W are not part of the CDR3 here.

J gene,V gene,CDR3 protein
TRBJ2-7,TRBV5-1,ASSSGQGQY
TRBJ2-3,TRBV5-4,AYGPRGASTDTQY
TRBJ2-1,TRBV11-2,ASSAGTSSGEQF
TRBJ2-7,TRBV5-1,ASCEVGTVVEEQY
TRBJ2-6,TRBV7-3,ASSPQGGANVLT
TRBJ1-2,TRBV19,ASSIIGTGGDSNYGYT
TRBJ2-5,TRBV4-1,ASSQKLAGQETQY
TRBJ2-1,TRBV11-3,ASSLGVSSGNREQF
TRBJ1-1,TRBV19,ASSSGTAWNTEAF
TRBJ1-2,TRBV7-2,ASSFPAGLGGYT
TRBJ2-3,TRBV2,ASSSDRWRSTDTQY
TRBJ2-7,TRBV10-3,AISSDSYEQY
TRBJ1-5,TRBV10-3,AISRELSNQPQH
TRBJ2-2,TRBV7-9,ASSTTDRNTGELF
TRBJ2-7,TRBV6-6,ASSLAGQGSYEQY
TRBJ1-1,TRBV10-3,AISLQGENTEAF
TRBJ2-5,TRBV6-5,ASSPWGTFQETQY
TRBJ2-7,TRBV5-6,ASSLGAGQGPQY
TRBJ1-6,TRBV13,ASSLGASNSPLH
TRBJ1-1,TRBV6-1,ASSEPGTGRNTEAF
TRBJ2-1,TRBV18,ASSPPGGGDNEQF
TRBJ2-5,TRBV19,ASSRTGTSYQETQY
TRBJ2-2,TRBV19,ASSTKRTGNTGELF
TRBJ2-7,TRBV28,ASSSRLETYEQY
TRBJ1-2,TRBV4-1,ASSQEGQVYGYT
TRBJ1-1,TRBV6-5,ASSSFRDRAPEAF
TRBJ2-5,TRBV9,ASSPDGGRETQY
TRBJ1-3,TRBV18,ASSADSTGNTIY
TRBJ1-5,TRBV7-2,ASSLALGGGNQPQH
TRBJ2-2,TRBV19,ASSTGTNTGELF
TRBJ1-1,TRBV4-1,ASSQVGQGASNTEAF
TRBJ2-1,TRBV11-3,ASSQTGLGRNEQF
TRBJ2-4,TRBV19,ASRTTGTGWNIQY
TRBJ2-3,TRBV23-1,ASNWAEFTDTQY
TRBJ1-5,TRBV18,ASSPQGASPNQPQH
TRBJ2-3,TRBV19,ASSPQKGTGGTDTQY
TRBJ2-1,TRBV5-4,ASSYGTSEVHEQF
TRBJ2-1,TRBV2,ASNKLAGGPDEQF
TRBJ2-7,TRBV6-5,ASSGRQGRIYEQY
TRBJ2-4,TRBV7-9,ASSPSVDRIRLAKNIQY
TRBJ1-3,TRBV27,ASSLVGQGISGNTIY
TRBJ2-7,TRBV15,ATSRDPNYEQY
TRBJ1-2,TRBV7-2,ASSLSEAVYGYT
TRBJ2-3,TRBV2,ASSEAGDTQY
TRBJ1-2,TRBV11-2,ASSSQDRVTYGYT
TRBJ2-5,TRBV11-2,ASSLGPGGETQY